The T cell receptor beta chain under discussion was sequenced for a study of blood T cell repertoires in COVID-19. Trimming at V came to 4 bases and at J to 2 bases, leaving 1 base not matched to a gene. The CDR3 runs to 13 residues. Germline V CDR1 and CDR2: KGHSH, LQKENI. Under the authors' procedure: How many nucleated cells were present was estimated from reference gene primer amplification. Profiling relied on immunoSEQ multiplex PCR, and the TCRdb table lists in-frame clones only, not all of them. V, J and clone size are those of that table, while D and trimming were read from the DNA. The sample records about 300,000 clones, about nine tenths being singletons. Residents of 24 US areas, aged about 18 to 95 years, made up the participants. On this clone itself: Other DNA sequences in this specimen translate into the identical CDR3.

Input material: PBMCs or T cells enriched from blood (not recorded which). V usage is TRBV18 and J usage is TRBJ2-5; TRBD1 aligns across 7 bases. The receptor was derived from a man aged 30 to 39 who had recovered from COVID-19. The CDR3 region is CASSLGQQETQYF. The CDR3 bases are TGTGCCAGCTCACTGGGACAGCAAGAGACCCAGTACTTC.